This T cell receptor beta chain was documented in a study of control samples from healthy donors and cancer patients. CDR1 is ENHRY, CDR2 SYGVKD, per germline. V lost 3 bases, J lost 4 bases, and 9 bases stayed unmatched. The CDR3 runs to 16 residues. The protocol was immunoSEQ multiplex PCR, while the TCRdb copy is restricted to in-frame clones and leaves out a portion. This sample has about 43,000 clones; 94% occur once, and the top ten carry roughly a quarter. The sequenced material came from blood. The receptor was derived from a man aged 60 to 75 in good health. V gene TRBV10-3 combines with J gene TRBJ2-1; 7 bases agree with TRBD1. The CDR3 DNA follows: TGTGCCATCAGTGAAAGGGGGCAGGGGCAATACAATGAGCAGTTCTTC. This translates into CAISERGQGQYNEQFF.